The 30 T cell receptor beta chains reported below all come from one sample, sequenced in a study of OX40 agonist ivuxolimab in advanced cancers. This table comes from immunoSEQ multiplex PCR, and its TCRdb copy is limited to in-frame clones, with some not included. This table holds 45,000 to 50,000 clones, roughly 93% found once. Here the sequenced sample was CD4+ or CD8+ T cells sorted from blood, taken in a trial of the OX40 agonist ivuxolimab. These receptors were collected from an adult with an advanced solid tumor such as melanoma, head and neck, liver or kidney cancer.

The DNA of the CDR3 is TGTGCCAGCAGTTCGGACCTAAACTACGAGCAGTACTTC. Translation gives CASSSDLNYEQYF. The V call is TRBV27, the J call TRBJ2-7; D is ambiguous. Trimming stripped 4 bases from V and 3 bases from J, with 10 bases between. Germline V CDR1 and CDR2: MNHEY, SMNVEV (reference sequence). This CDR3 comprises 13 residues.

This chain connects TRBV7-2 to TRBJ2-3, with D possibly matching TRBD2 (6 bases). Germline V lookup: CDR1 SGHTA, CDR2 FQGNSA. The CDR3 contains 16 residues. Trimming removed 1 base at V and 1 base at J, with 12 bases between. This CDR3 is CASSLGPERGTDTQYF. The CDR3 nucleotides are TGTGCCAGCAGCTTAGGACCCGAGCGGGGCACAGATACGCAGTATTTT.

The gene calls are TRBV27 and TRBJ2-1; the D gene is possibly TRBD1 (6 bases). From germline, CDR1 is MNHEY and CDR2 SMNVEV (reference sequence). The CDR3 covers 16 residues. With 5 bases removed from V and 0 bases from J, the gap between germline ends came to 14 bases. CDR3 DNA sequence: TGTGCCAGCAGTGAGACAGGCGTGAGCTCCTACAATGAGCAGTTCTTC. Translation gives CASSETGVSSYNEQFF.

The chain has TRBV2 and TRBJ2-2, with 9 bases that match TRBD2. V trimming: 3 bases; J trimming: 3 bases; junction bases outside the gene matches: 5. The CDR3 consists of 16 residues. Germline V gives CDR1 SNHLY, CDR2 FYNNEI. The DNA for the CDR3 is TGTGCCAGCAGTGAGGTTAGCGGGGGATACACCGGGGAGCTGTTTTTT. It translates to CASSEVSGGYTGELFF.

The chain carries TRBV14 and TRBJ1-5; D possibly corresponds to TRBD1 (5 bases). The CDR3 is 13 residues long. Trimming took off 4 bases at V and 5 bases at J, with 9 bases between the two ends. Germline lookup yields CDR1 SGHDN and CDR2 FVKESK. CDR3 sequence: CASSLQQDQPQHF. For the CDR3, the DNA is TGTGCCAGCAGCCTTCAACAGGATCAGCCCCAGCATTTT.

The chain employs TRBV6-5 and TRBJ2-7, with TRBD2 matching 12 bases. With 7 bases clipped from V and 3 bases from J, the junction kept 7 bases outside the gene matches. Looked up from germline, CDR1 is MNHEY and CDR2 is SVGAGI. The CDR3 sequence is 15 residues long. CDR3 in amino acids: CASTMTSGGLYEQYF. The CDR3 DNA reads TGTGCCAGCACCATGACTAGCGGGGGCCTCTACGAGCAGTACTTC.

The chain couples TRBV19 to TRBJ2-3, with 7 bases aligning to TRBD2. Unmatched junction bases numbered 7, after V lost 3 bases and J lost 4 bases. Germline lookup yields CDR1 LNHDA and CDR2 SQIVND (reference sequence). This CDR3 has 15 residues. The DNA for the CDR3 is TGTGCCAGTAGTATTTCCGGCGGGAGCGCAGATACGCAGTATTTT. Protein product: CASSISGGSADTQYF.

V usage is TRBV10-3 and J usage is TRBJ2-1; TRBD2 is a possible D gene (5 bases). The germline gives CDR1 ENHRY, CDR2 SYGVKD. V was trimmed by 2 bases and J by 8 bases, leaving 13 bases between them. CDR3 size: 14 residues. The CDR3 DNA reads TGTGCCATCAGTGAGACGACTAAGCCCTATGAGCAGTTCTTC. It codes for CAISETTKPYEQFF.

The chain employs TRBV4-1 and TRBJ2-3; perhaps TRBD2 as D (6 bases). The CDR3 length is 13 residues. The V end lost 4 bases, the J end lost 6 bases, and 11 bases lay between the germline ends. Germline V gene lookup returns CDR1 MGHRA and CDR2 YSYEKL. The DNA of the CDR3 is TGCGCCAGCAGCCCACTAGCAGAGGATACGCAGTATTTT. Translated, it gives CASSPLAEDTQYF.

The chain recombines TRBV27 with TRBJ1-2; 7 bases map to TRBD1. CDR1 MNHEY and CDR2 SMNVEV come from the germline V gene (reference sequence). The length of the CDR3 is 13 residues. The V gene end was trimmed by 2 bases and the J gene end by 3 bases; junction bases not matched to a gene: 0. The CDR3 region is CASSLQGDYGYTF. The CDR3 nucleotides read TGTGCCAGCAGTTTACAGGGGGACTATGGCTACACCTTC.

V gene TRBV6-5 combines with J gene TRBJ2-2; unclear D gene. Germline V gene data show CDR1 as MNHEY and CDR2 as SVGAGI. The CDR3 consists of 13 residues. Trimming stripped 8 bases from V and 1 base from J, with 8 bases between. CDR3 sequence reads: CASEAENTGELFF. DNA of the CDR3: TGTGCCAGCGAGGCAGAGAACACCGGGGAGCTGTTTTTT.

CDR3 loop: CASSLSVYSLYGYTF. CDR3 coding DNA: TGTGCCAGCAGCTTATCAGTCTACAGCTTATATGGCTACACCTTC. This chain connects TRBV7-9 to TRBJ1-2; D gene ambiguous. Per the germline V gene, CDR1 is SEHNR and CDR2 is FQNEAQ (reference sequence). V lost 2 bases and J lost 5, with 15 bases in between. The CDR3 loop spans 15 amino acids.

CDR3 region: CATSGSYFPGGRGGTDTQYF. As DNA, the CDR3 is TGTGCCACCAGCGGTTCTTACTTCCCGGGGGGGCGCGGGGGCACAGATACGCAGTATTTT. The V gene is TRBV15, the J gene TRBJ2-3; 8 bases map to TRBD2. This CDR3 is built from 20 residues. Trimming removed 5 bases from V and 1 base from J; junction bases left unmatched: 20. Germline CDR1 reads LNHNV; CDR2 reads YYDKDF (reference sequence).

The chain has TRBV28 and TRBJ2-4; the D gene is possibly TRBD2 (6 bases). Trimming left V 5 bases short and J 1 base short, with 24 bases between. The CDR3 has 19 residues. CDR1 and CDR2 (germline): MDHEN, SYDVKM. The CDR3 DNA sequence: TGTGCCAGCAGTCTCCCCCCGGGAGTGGAGCGACGGGCCAAAAACATTCAGTACTTC. Translation: CASSLPPGVERRAKNIQYF.

This chain connects TRBV4-1 to TRBJ2-1; TRBD2 aligns across 7 bases. Germline CDR1 reads MGHRA; CDR2 reads YSYEKL. V shed 0 bases, J shed 5 bases, and the junction held 7 bases outside the gene matches. There are 16 residues in the CDR3. The CDR3 bases are TGCGCCAGCAGCCAAGATCCGCGGGGGATCAACAATGAGCAGTTCTTC. This encodes CASSQDPRGINNEQFF.

The chain carries TRBV4-2 and TRBJ2-5, with TRBD2 as a possible D gene (6 bases). Germline V CDR1 and CDR2: LGHNA, YNFKEQ. Trimming took off 4 bases at V and 4 bases at J, with 16 bases between the two ends. The CDR3 contains 15 residues. The CDR3 reads CASSPKTGEAETQYF. For the CDR3, the DNA is TGTGCCAGCAGCCCAAAAACGGGAGAGGCAGAGACCCAGTACTTC.

The chain couples TRBV7-9 to TRBJ1-1, with TRBD1 as a possible D gene (6 bases). Germline CDR1 SEHNR, CDR2 FQNEAQ (reference sequence). The CDR3 is made up of 14 amino acids. The germline V and J ends were trimmed by 5 bases and 4 bases, with 14 bases remaining between them. Here the CDR3 DNA reads TGTGCCAGCAGCCCGGGAACAGGGACCACTGAAGCTTTCTTT. It encodes CASSPGTGTTEAFF.

This chain connects TRBV6-5 to TRBJ2-1; D might be TRBD1 or TRBD2, each matching 5 bases. The V end was cut by 0 bases, the J end by 5 bases, with 5 bases between. The V gene's germline CDR1 is MNHEY and CDR2 SVGAGI. The CDR3 consists of 13 residues. The CDR3 sequence is CASSYSGDNEQFF. DNA for the CDR3: TGTGCCAGCAGTTACTCGGGGGACAATGAGCAGTTCTTC.

This chain uses TRBV11-2 with TRBJ2-1; TRBD2 matches at 14 bases. The J segment lost 6 bases and the V segment lost 5 bases, leaving 9 bases of the junction unmatched. Per germline, CDR1 SGHAT and CDR2 FQNNGV. CDR3 length equals 17 residues. CDR3 DNA: TGTGCCAGCAGCCCCCCTTGGGGACTAGCGGGAGCCAATGAGCAGTTCTTC. Its translation: CASSPPWGLAGANEQFF.

The rearrangement uses TRBV11-2 and TRBJ2-7; no clear D. Trimming took 5 bases from V and 7 from J, leaving 21 bases between them. CDR1 and CDR2 (germline): SGHAT, FQNNGV. The CDR3 totals 15 residues. For the CDR3, the DNA is TGTGCCAGCAGCCAGCAGATTCGGACGGACGGGGAGCAGTACTTC. This codes for CASSQQIRTDGEQYF.

The V gene is TRBV5-6, the J gene TRBJ2-7, with 13 bases identical to TRBD2. Germline trimming cut 4 bases from V and 0 bases from J; bases unmatched to any gene: 4. CDR1 and CDR2 (germline): SGHDT, YYEEEE. The CDR3 runs to 16 residues. CDR3 amino acids: CASSRTSGGFSYEQYF. The CDR3 DNA reads TGTGCCAGCAGCCGGACTAGCGGGGGCTTCTCCTACGAGCAGTACTTC.

V usage is TRBV7-9 and J usage is TRBJ1-2; no firm D call. Per germline, CDR1 SEHNR and CDR2 FQNEAQ (reference sequence). V lost 9 bases and J 3 bases, leaving 8 bases between the germline ends. This CDR3 contains 11 residues. The CDR3: CASQSYYGYTF. The DNA of the CDR3 is TGTGCCAGTCAGAGTTACTATGGCTACACCTTC. The full variable domain, in which reference TRBV7-9 and TRBJ1-2 provide the parts outside the CDR3, is DTGVSQNPRHKITKRGQNVTFRCDPISEHNRLYWYRQTLGQGPEFLTYFQNEAQLEKSRLLSDRFSAERPKGSFSTLEIQRTEQGDSAMYLCASQSYYGYTFGSGTRLTVV.

This clone appeared once. The J gene is TRBJ2-7, the V gene TRBV6-1; 10 positions agree with TRBD2. Germline CDR1 reads MNHNS; CDR2 reads SASEGT. Trimming removed 4 bases from V and 3 bases from J; junction bases left unmatched: 6. This CDR3 is 15 amino acids long. The CDR3 spells CASSGVAGGGYEQYF. As DNA, the CDR3 is TGTGCCAGCAGTGGTGTAGCGGGAGGTGGCTACGAGCAGTACTTC.

This sequence joins TRBV6-5 and TRBJ1-1; no clear D gene. The V and J ends lost 8 bases and 3 bases respectively, with 10 bases between them. Germline CDR1 and CDR2: MNHEY and SVGAGI. The CDR3 totals 12 residues. CDR3 sequence: CASQSGDTEAFF. In DNA form, the CDR3 reads TGTGCCAGCCAATCGGGAGACACTGAAGCTTTCTTT.

The rearrangement links TRBV19 to TRBJ2-3; 8 bases align to TRBD2. CDR1 is LNHDA and CDR2 is SQIVND in the germline V gene (reference sequence). This CDR3 is built from 15 residues. After removal of 5 bases from V and 4 bases from J, the junction contained 8 bases not matched to a gene. The CDR3 DNA reads TGTGCCAGTAGTCGGCTTGGACTAGCAGCAGATACGCAGTATTTT. It codes for CASSRLGLAADTQYF.

The rearrangement uses TRBV5-4 and TRBJ2-3; D is unresolved. The V end was cut by 4 bases, the J end by 5 bases, with 17 bases between. Germline CDR1 SGHNT, CDR2 YYREEE (reference sequence). The CDR3 is made up of 15 amino acids. CDR3 coding DNA: TGTGCCAGCAGCCCTTACCCAATCGGTGGAGATACGCAGTATTTT. This translates into CASSPYPIGGDTQYF.

This chain links TRBV11-2 with TRBJ1-5, with D maybe TRBD1 (6 bases). V was pared by 5 bases and J by 3 bases, with 11 bases between. This CDR3 spans 14 amino acids. The germline V gene encodes CDR1 SGHAT and CDR2 FQNNGV. The DNA of the CDR3 is TGTGCCAGCAGCCCGACAGGAACCAATCAGCCCCAGCATTTT. Its protein is CASSPTGTNQPQHF.

This sequence joins TRBV28 and TRBJ2-7; TRBD2 matches at 8 bases. Germline V gene data show CDR1 as MDHEN and CDR2 as SYDVKM. The CDR3 consists of 13 residues. The V and J ends lost 10 bases and 0 bases, in that order; junction bases with no gene match: 5. The CDR3 DNA follows: TGTGCCATCGTGAGCGGGAGCTCCTACGAGCAGTACTTC. Amino acids: CAIVSGSSYEQYF. Full variable domain (missing parts from reference TRBV28 and TRBJ2-7): DVKVTQSSRYLVKRTGEKVFLECVQDMDHENMFWYRQDPGLGLRLIYFSYDVKMKEKGDIPEGYSVSREKKERFSLILESASTNQTSMYLCAIVSGSSYEQYFGPGTRLTVT.

The V gene is TRBV7-2, the J gene TRBJ2-1, with D perhaps TRBD2 (5 bases). The V end lost 3 bases, the J end lost 8 bases, and 23 bases lay between the germline ends. This CDR3 region has 17 residues. Germline CDR1 SGHTA, CDR2 FQGNSA. The CDR3 coding sequence is TGTGCCAGCAGCTTTTACGGAGCGGAGGCCCCTTTCGATGAGCAGTTCTTC. This translates into CASSFYGAEAPFDEQFF.

The chain links TRBV10-1 to TRBJ2-3; D is uncertain. CDR1 is WNHNN and CDR2 is SYGVQD in the germline V gene (reference sequence). Trimming cost V 4 bases and J 4 bases, with 9 bases left between them. The CDR3 extends over 13 amino acids. The CDR3 is CASSVGTSDTQYF. The CDR3 nucleotides read TGCGCCAGCAGTGTGGGCACATCAGATACGCAGTATTTT.